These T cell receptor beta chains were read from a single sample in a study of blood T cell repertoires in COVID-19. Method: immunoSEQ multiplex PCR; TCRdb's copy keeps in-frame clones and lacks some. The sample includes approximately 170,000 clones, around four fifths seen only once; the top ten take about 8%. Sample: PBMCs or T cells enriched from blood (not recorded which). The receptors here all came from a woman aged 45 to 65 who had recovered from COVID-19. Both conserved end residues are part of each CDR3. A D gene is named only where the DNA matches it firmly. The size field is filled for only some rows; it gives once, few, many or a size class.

cdr3_nt: TGCGCCAGCGGCTCACTAGCGTCGGTCCTCCATAGCACAGATACGCAGTATTTT
cdr3_aa: CASGSLASVLHSTDTQYF
clone_size: NA
d_call: TRBD2
v_call: TRBV10-1
j_call: TRBJ2-3

cdr3_nt: TGTGCCAGCAGCGCGGACAGGGAAACCCAGTACTTC
cdr3_aa: CASSADRETQYF
clone_size: NA
d_call: TRBD1
v_call: TRBV9
j_call: TRBJ2-5

cdr3_nt: TGTGCCAGCAGTTTATCGAGGGGGTTAGGTTCCCTGGACAATGAGCAGTTCTTC
cdr3_aa: CASSLSRGLGSLDNEQFF
clone_size: many
d_call: NA
v_call: TRBV28
j_call: TRBJ2-1

cdr3_nt: TGTGCCAGCAGTTCACAGTATTCCTACGAGCAGTACTTC
cdr3_aa: CASSSQYSYEQYF
clone_size: NA
d_call: NA
v_call: TRBV6-5
j_call: TRBJ2-7

cdr3_nt: TGTGCCAGCAGCCCCCGGGTTCCCTACAATGAGCAGTTCTTC
cdr3_aa: CASSPRVPYNEQFF
clone_size: NA
d_call: NA
v_call: TRBV5-4
j_call: TRBJ2-1

cdr3_nt: TGTGCCAGCAGCTTAGACACCTACCACACAGATACGCAGTATTTT
cdr3_aa: CASSLDTYHTDTQYF
clone_size: NA
d_call: NA
v_call: TRBV11-3
j_call: TRBJ2-3

cdr3_nt: TGTGCCAGCAGCTTTTTTTCAGACACTGAAGCTTTCTTT
cdr3_aa: CASSFFSDTEAFF
clone_size: NA
d_call: NA
v_call: TRBV7-9
j_call: TRBJ1-1

cdr3_nt: TGTGCCAGTACCATGACCCGAGGGGAGACCCAGTACTTC
cdr3_aa: CASTMTRGETQYF
clone_size: NA
d_call: NA
v_call: TRBV19
j_call: TRBJ2-5

cdr3_nt: TGTGCCAGCAGCTCCTCCCCGGTTGCCCCCCAGGGTGGCTACACCTTC
cdr3_aa: CASSSSPVAPQGGYTF
clone_size: NA
d_call: NA
v_call: TRBV11-2
j_call: TRBJ1-2

cdr3_nt: TGCGCCAGCAGCCGGGGAACAGGGGCCGGGTCACCCCTCCACTTT
cdr3_aa: CASSRGTGAGSPLHF
clone_size: NA
d_call: TRBD1
v_call: TRBV4-1
j_call: TRBJ1-6

cdr3_nt: TGTGCCAGCAGCTTACTAGCGGGAGAATACAATGAGCAGTTCTTC
cdr3_aa: CASSLLAGEYNEQFF
clone_size: NA
d_call: TRBD2
v_call: TRBV7-2
j_call: TRBJ2-1

cdr3_nt: TGTGCCAGCACCGGGACAGGGCACTTTCTCTACAACGTCCTGACTTTC
cdr3_aa: CASTGTGHFLYNVLTF
clone_size: few
d_call: TRBD1
v_call: TRBV11-2
j_call: TRBJ2-6

cdr3_nt: TGTGCCAGCAGCGTAACGGACAGGGTCCACAATGAGCAGTTCTTC
cdr3_aa: CASSVTDRVHNEQFF
clone_size: NA
d_call: TRBD1
v_call: TRBV9
j_call: TRBJ2-1

cdr3_nt: TGTGCCAGCAGCCTAAAAATGACAGACCGGGACAGGGGTGAACCCTACGAGCAGTACTTC
cdr3_aa: CASSLKMTDRDRGEPYEQYF
clone_size: once
d_call: TRBD1
v_call: TRBV14
j_call: TRBJ2-7

cdr3_nt: TGTGCCAGCAGCCAGGATTCAGGGGCATTCCAGCCCCAGCATTTT
cdr3_aa: CASSQDSGAFQPQHF
clone_size: NA
d_call: NA
v_call: TRBV3-1/TRBV3-2
j_call: TRBJ1-5

cdr3_nt: TGTGCCAGCAGCCAGTCGACTAGCGGGGTGGGCTCTGGGGCCAACGTCCTGACTTTC
cdr3_aa: CASSQSTSGVGSGANVLTF
clone_size: NA
d_call: TRBD2
v_call: TRBV3-1/TRBV3-2
j_call: TRBJ2-6

cdr3_nt: TGTGCCAGCAGCCGAGGGACTACCGAGACCCAGTACTTC
cdr3_aa: CASSRGTTETQYF
clone_size: NA
d_call: TRBD2
v_call: TRBV3-1/TRBV3-2
j_call: TRBJ2-5

cdr3_nt: TGTGCCAGCAGTTACGGCGGGAGTGGAGAGACCCAGTACTTC
cdr3_aa: CASSYGGSGETQYF
clone_size: NA
d_call: TRBD2
v_call: TRBV6-5
j_call: TRBJ2-5

cdr3_nt: TGTGCCAGTAGTATAGCTAGCGGGGGGGTCCGGGGTGAGCAGTTCTTC
cdr3_aa: CASSIASGGVRGEQFF
clone_size: NA
d_call: TRBD2
v_call: TRBV19
j_call: TRBJ2-1

cdr3_nt: TGCAGCGTTGACTCCGGGGGAAGTGGCTACACCTTC
cdr3_aa: CSVDSGGSGYTF
clone_size: NA
d_call: NA
v_call: TRBV29-1
j_call: TRBJ1-2

cdr3_nt: TGTGCCAGCAGCTTAGCAGGGGTCATGTACGAGCAGTACTTC
cdr3_aa: CASSLAGVMYEQYF
clone_size: NA
d_call: NA
v_call: TRBV11-1
j_call: TRBJ2-7

cdr3_nt: TGTGCCATCAGTGAGACAGGGGGAATTTACGAGCAGTACTTC
cdr3_aa: CAISETGGIYEQYF
clone_size: NA
d_call: TRBD1
v_call: TRBV10-3
j_call: TRBJ2-7

cdr3_nt: TGTGCCAGCGGTGCGGGGGGTAGTAACAATGAGCAGTTCTTC
cdr3_aa: CASGAGGSNNEQFF
clone_size: NA
d_call: TRBD2
v_call: TRBV11-3
j_call: TRBJ2-1

cdr3_nt: TGTGCCAGCAGCTTAGTGGGACAGGGTCGCGAGCAGTACTTC
cdr3_aa: CASSLVGQGREQYF
clone_size: NA
d_call: TRBD1
v_call: TRBV7-2
j_call: TRBJ2-7

cdr3_nt: TGCGCCAGCAGTCAACCTCGGTCCGCGAACACCGGGGAGCTGTTTTTT
cdr3_aa: CASSQPRSANTGELFF
clone_size: NA
d_call: NA
v_call: TRBV23-1
j_call: TRBJ2-2

cdr3_nt: TGTGCCAGCAGCTTAGTTGCGGGGGAGGGTACCGGTCAGCATACGCAGTATTTT
cdr3_aa: CASSLVAGEGTGQHTQYF
clone_size: few
d_call: TRBD2
v_call: TRBV7-3
j_call: TRBJ2-3

cdr3_nt: TGTGCCAGCAGCCCCTACGGGTGGAGCAATCAGCCCCAGCATTTT
cdr3_aa: CASSPYGWSNQPQHF
clone_size: NA
d_call: NA
v_call: TRBV3-1/TRBV3-2
j_call: TRBJ1-5

cdr3_nt: TGTGCCAGCAGTTTACCAAATCAGGGGGCGAATGAGCAGTTCTTC
cdr3_aa: CASSLPNQGANEQFF
clone_size: NA
d_call: TRBD1
v_call: TRBV11-1
j_call: TRBJ2-1

cdr3_nt: TGTGCCAGCAGTTTAGGTGGGACAGGGTTCCCCGGGGAGCTGTTTTTT
cdr3_aa: CASSLGGTGFPGELFF
clone_size: NA
d_call: TRBD1
v_call: TRBV28
j_call: TRBJ2-2

cdr3_nt: TGTGCCAGCAGCCAAGATTCGAGCGGGAGTATGGATACGCAGTATTTT
cdr3_aa: CASSQDSSGSMDTQYF
clone_size: NA
d_call: TRBD2
v_call: TRBV3-1/TRBV3-2
j_call: TRBJ2-3

cdr3_nt: TGTGCCAGCAATGCCGGGACAGGGGAGAATGAGCAGTTCTTC
cdr3_aa: CASNAGTGENEQFF
clone_size: NA
d_call: TRBD1
v_call: TRBV7-9
j_call: TRBJ2-1

cdr3_nt: TGTGCCAGCAGCGAAAGTAGCTCTGGAAACACCATATATTTT
cdr3_aa: CASSESSSGNTIYF
clone_size: NA
d_call: NA
v_call: TRBV7-2
j_call: TRBJ1-3

cdr3_nt: TGTGCCAGCAGCCCGCTGGGACTAGCGGGAGGGCCCAATGAGCAGTTCTTC
cdr3_aa: CASSPLGLAGGPNEQFF
clone_size: NA
d_call: TRBD2
v_call: TRBV7-9
j_call: TRBJ2-1

cdr3_nt: TGTGCCAGCTCCCCTCTAGGACAGGGGAGCGAGCAGTACTTC
cdr3_aa: CASSPLGQGSEQYF
clone_size: NA
d_call: TRBD1
v_call: TRBV18
j_call: TRBJ2-7

cdr3_nt: TGTGCCACCAGTGACGGCAGACAGGGCTTCACCTTC
cdr3_aa: CATSDGRQGFTF
clone_size: NA
d_call: TRBD1
v_call: TRBV24-1
j_call: TRBJ1-2

cdr3_nt: TGTGCCAGCAGCTTAGTTAGATTCGGCGTGAGGCGGGATGCGGAGTACGAGCAGTACTTC
cdr3_aa: CASSLVRFGVRRDAEYEQYF
clone_size: NA
d_call: NA
v_call: TRBV7-8
j_call: TRBJ2-7

cdr3_nt: TGTGCCAGCAGCTTAGAGGGGGCCTACGAGCAGTACTTC
cdr3_aa: CASSLEGAYEQYF
clone_size: NA
d_call: NA
v_call: TRBV7-2
j_call: TRBJ2-7

cdr3_nt: TGCGCCAGCAGCCAAGAAGCAGGGGGGCACTATGGCTACACCTTC
cdr3_aa: CASSQEAGGHYGYTF
clone_size: once
d_call: TRBD1
v_call: TRBV4-3
j_call: TRBJ1-2

cdr3_nt: TGTGCCAGCAGGCAGGATAATTCACCCCTCCACTTT
cdr3_aa: CASRQDNSPLHF
clone_size: NA
d_call: NA
v_call: TRBV5-4
j_call: TRBJ1-6

cdr3_nt: TGCGCCAGCAGTCGCCTAGCGGGAGGGCTGGGAGAGACCCAGTACTTC
cdr3_aa: CASSRLAGGLGETQYF
clone_size: NA
d_call: TRBD2
v_call: TRBV4-1
j_call: TRBJ2-5

cdr3_nt: TGTGCCAGCAGCTCCGATGGGACAGCAAATCAGCCCCAGCATTTT
cdr3_aa: CASSSDGTANQPQHF
clone_size: few
d_call: TRBD1
v_call: TRBV11-3
j_call: TRBJ1-5

cdr3_nt: TGTGCCAGCAGCTCCCAGGGGGGTTACACTGAAGCTTTCTTT
cdr3_aa: CASSSQGGYTEAFF
clone_size: NA
d_call: TRBD1
v_call: TRBV7-2
j_call: TRBJ1-1

cdr3_nt: TGTGCCAGCAGTTTTCGACAGGCCCTTGAAGCTTTCTTT
cdr3_aa: CASSFRQALEAFF
clone_size: NA
d_call: NA
v_call: TRBV12-3/TRBV12-4
j_call: TRBJ1-1

cdr3_nt: TGCGCCAGCAGCTTGTCGGGTGAGACCCAGTACTTC
cdr3_aa: CASSLSGETQYF
clone_size: NA
d_call: NA
v_call: TRBV5-1
j_call: TRBJ2-5

cdr3_nt: TGTGCCAGCAGCTTATTCTCTGGGGGGGGGAGCACTGAAGCTTTCTTT
cdr3_aa: CASSLFSGGGSTEAFF
clone_size: once
d_call: NA
v_call: TRBV11-2
j_call: TRBJ1-1

cdr3_nt: TGCAGTGCTAGTAAGGACAGGAGAGGAGGGGAGACCCAGTACTTC
cdr3_aa: CSASKDRRGGETQYF
clone_size: once
d_call: NA
v_call: TRBV20-1
j_call: TRBJ2-5

cdr3_nt: TGTGCCAGCAGTGAAAGTTGGAGGGGTTCACCCCTCCACTTT
cdr3_aa: CASSESWRGSPLHF
clone_size: few
d_call: NA
v_call: TRBV2
j_call: TRBJ1-6

cdr3_nt: TGTGCCAGTAGTATGGGACAGGCGATTAATGAAAAACTGTTTTTT
cdr3_aa: CASSMGQAINEKLFF
clone_size: few
d_call: TRBD1
v_call: TRBV19
j_call: TRBJ1-4

cdr3_nt: TGTGCCAGCAGTGAACTTTCTGGACAGAGACTGAATCAGCCCCAGCATTTT
cdr3_aa: CASSELSGQRLNQPQHF
clone_size: NA
d_call: NA
v_call: TRBV2
j_call: TRBJ1-5

cdr3_nt: TGTGCCAGCAGCTTCTTACTAGCGGGGTTCAATGAGCAGTTCTTC
cdr3_aa: CASSFLLAGFNEQFF
clone_size: NA
d_call: TRBD2
v_call: TRBV11-3
j_call: TRBJ2-1

cdr3_nt: TGTGCCAGCAGCTTAAACCTAGCGGGGGCTGATACGCAGTATTTT
cdr3_aa: CASSLNLAGADTQYF
clone_size: NA
d_call: TRBD2
v_call: TRBV7-3
j_call: TRBJ2-3

cdr3_nt: TGTGCCAGCAGTTTCGGCCTGAACAGGGGACCCTACAATGAGCAGTTCTTC
cdr3_aa: CASSFGLNRGPYNEQFF
clone_size: NA
d_call: TRBD1
v_call: TRBV11-2
j_call: TRBJ2-1

cdr3_nt: TGTGCCAGCAGTTCTACATACAGGGGCCGTGGCTACACCTTC
cdr3_aa: CASSSTYRGRGYTF
clone_size: NA
d_call: TRBD1
v_call: TRBV6-5
j_call: TRBJ1-2

cdr3_nt: TGTGCCAGCTCAACGGGACTAGCGGGAGTGGAGACCCAGTACTTC
cdr3_aa: CASSTGLAGVETQYF
clone_size: NA
d_call: TRBD2
v_call: TRBV18
j_call: TRBJ2-5

cdr3_nt: TGCAGCGTTAGCAACACAGATACGCAGTATTTT
cdr3_aa: CSVSNTDTQYF
clone_size: NA
d_call: NA
v_call: TRBV29-1
j_call: TRBJ2-3

cdr3_nt: TGTGCCAGAAGCTGGGGACAGGCGTGCTACGAGCAGTACTTC
cdr3_aa: CARSWGQACYEQYF
clone_size: NA
d_call: TRBD1
v_call: TRBV5-3
j_call: TRBJ2-7

cdr3_nt: TGTGCCAGCAGCCCGGGACACGCTAATGAAAAACTGTTTTTT
cdr3_aa: CASSPGHANEKLFF
clone_size: NA
d_call: NA
v_call: TRBV7-2
j_call: TRBJ1-4

cdr3_nt: TGTGCCAGCAGTGGACAGGGTAATCAGCCCCAGCATTTT
cdr3_aa: CASSGQGNQPQHF
clone_size: NA
d_call: TRBD1
v_call: TRBV12-3/TRBV12-4
j_call: TRBJ1-5